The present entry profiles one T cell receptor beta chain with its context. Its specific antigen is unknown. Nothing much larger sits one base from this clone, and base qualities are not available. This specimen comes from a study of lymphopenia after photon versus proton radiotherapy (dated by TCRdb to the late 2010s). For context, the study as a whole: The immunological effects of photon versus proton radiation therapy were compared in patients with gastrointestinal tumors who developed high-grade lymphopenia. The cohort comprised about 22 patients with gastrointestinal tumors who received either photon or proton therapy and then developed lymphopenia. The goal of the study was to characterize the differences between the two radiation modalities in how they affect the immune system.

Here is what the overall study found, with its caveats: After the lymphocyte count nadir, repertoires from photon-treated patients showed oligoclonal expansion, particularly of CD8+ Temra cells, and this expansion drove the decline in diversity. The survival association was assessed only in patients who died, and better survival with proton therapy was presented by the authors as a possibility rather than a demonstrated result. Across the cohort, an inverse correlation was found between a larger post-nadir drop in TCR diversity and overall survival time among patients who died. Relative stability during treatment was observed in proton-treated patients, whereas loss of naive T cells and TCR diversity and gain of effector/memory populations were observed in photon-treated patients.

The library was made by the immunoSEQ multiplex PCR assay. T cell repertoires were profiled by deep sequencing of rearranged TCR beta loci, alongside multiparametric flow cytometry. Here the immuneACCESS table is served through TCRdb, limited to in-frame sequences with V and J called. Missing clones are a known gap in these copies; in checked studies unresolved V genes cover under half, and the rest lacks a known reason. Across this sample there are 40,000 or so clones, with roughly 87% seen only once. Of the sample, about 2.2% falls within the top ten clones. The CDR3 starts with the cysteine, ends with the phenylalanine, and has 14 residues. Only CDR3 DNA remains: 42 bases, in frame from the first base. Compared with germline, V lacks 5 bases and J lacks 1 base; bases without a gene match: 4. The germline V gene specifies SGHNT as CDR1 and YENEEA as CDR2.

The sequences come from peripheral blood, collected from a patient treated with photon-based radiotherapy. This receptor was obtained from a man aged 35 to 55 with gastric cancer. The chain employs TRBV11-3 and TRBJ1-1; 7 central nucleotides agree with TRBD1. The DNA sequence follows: TGTGCCAGCAGCCCAGGGGGGCAGAACACTGAAGCTTTCTTT. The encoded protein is CASSPGGQNTEAFF.